These T cell receptor beta chains were read from a single sample in a study of cytomegalovirus exposure and HLA in healthy donors. Using immunoSEQ multiplex PCR, the repertoire was profiled, and TCRdb retains in-frame clones only, with some absent. The sample shows around 150,000 clones, about 80% of them seen only once. The material sequenced was PBMCs. The source of these receptors is a man younger than 35 in good health and CMV-seropositive. Each CDR3 is given with its conserved first and last residue. The D gene is left open where the match is weak. Only some rows state a clone size, as once, few, many or a class for expanded clones.

clone_size d_call v_call cdr3_aa
NA NA TRBV19 CASSIVLGGGSQPQHF
NA TRBD1 TRBV2 CASSGGGQGNTGELFF
NA NA TRBV7-2 CASSSVRGRREQFF
NA NA TRBV2 CASRRIRDNSYEQYF
NA NA TRBV30 CAWSVGSGDQNEQFF
NA NA TRBV6-1 CASSGLDNSSYNEQFF
few NA TRBV7-2 CASSLGRETQYF
NA NA TRBV6-5 CASSLSWGGTDTQYF
NA TRBD1 TRBV15 CATSRGGDRATDTQYF
NA NA TRBV4-3 CASSQEAYSSYEQYF
once NA TRBV9 CASSVGDSDTTDTQYF